The present TCR beta chain was sequenced within a study of T cell repertoires in cytomegalovirus infection. Study-level information: Public signatures in TCR beta pointed to CMV infection and matching HLA type.

A note on this clonotype: Antigen unknown.

In TCRdb, the reads were re-called with MiXCR into one record per CDR3 protein. The sample holds under 800,000 distinct CDR3 sequences; less than 25% are singletons and the top ten take 6.5% to 10%. The CDR3 has 14 amino acids. The V segment lost 2 bases and the J segment 8 bases; nucleotides outside the gene matches: 8. Germline V gene data show CDR1 as LNHDA and CDR2 as SQIVND (reference sequence). General observations from the study: The cumulative frequency of public TCR beta families distinguished individuals who carried CMV together with the relevant HLA. In two of eight donors, the top clonotype was HLA-C-restricted CMV-specific.

The sample comprised CD8+ T cells from PBMCs. This clonotype originated in a human donor in good health (CMV status not recorded). Some clones in this sample may be carry-over from other donors' samples. The chain carries TRBV19 and TRBJ1-1, with 7 bases lining up with TRBD1. CDR3 protein: CASSIKGAPFEAFF. DNA of the CDR3: TGTGCCAGTAGTATAAAGGGGGCGCCGTTCGAAGCTTTCTTT.